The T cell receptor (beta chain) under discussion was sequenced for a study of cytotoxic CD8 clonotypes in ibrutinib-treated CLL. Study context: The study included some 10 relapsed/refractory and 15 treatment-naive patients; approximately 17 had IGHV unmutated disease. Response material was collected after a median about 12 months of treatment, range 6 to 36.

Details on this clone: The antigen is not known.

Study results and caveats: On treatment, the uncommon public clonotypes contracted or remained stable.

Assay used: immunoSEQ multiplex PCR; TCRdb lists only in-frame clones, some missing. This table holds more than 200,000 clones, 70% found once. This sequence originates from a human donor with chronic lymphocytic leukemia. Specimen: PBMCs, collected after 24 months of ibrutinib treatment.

CDR3 DNA sequence: TGTGCCACCAGCAGAGCAACCGGGGGGACCCAGTACTTC. It translates to CATSRATGGTQYF. V is TRBV15 and J is TRBJ2-5; the D gene is possibly TRBD2 (6 bases). CDR1 is LNHNV, CDR2 YYDKDF, per germline (reference sequence). The CDR3 runs 13 residues. V was cut by 1 base and J by 7 bases, with 10 bases left in between.